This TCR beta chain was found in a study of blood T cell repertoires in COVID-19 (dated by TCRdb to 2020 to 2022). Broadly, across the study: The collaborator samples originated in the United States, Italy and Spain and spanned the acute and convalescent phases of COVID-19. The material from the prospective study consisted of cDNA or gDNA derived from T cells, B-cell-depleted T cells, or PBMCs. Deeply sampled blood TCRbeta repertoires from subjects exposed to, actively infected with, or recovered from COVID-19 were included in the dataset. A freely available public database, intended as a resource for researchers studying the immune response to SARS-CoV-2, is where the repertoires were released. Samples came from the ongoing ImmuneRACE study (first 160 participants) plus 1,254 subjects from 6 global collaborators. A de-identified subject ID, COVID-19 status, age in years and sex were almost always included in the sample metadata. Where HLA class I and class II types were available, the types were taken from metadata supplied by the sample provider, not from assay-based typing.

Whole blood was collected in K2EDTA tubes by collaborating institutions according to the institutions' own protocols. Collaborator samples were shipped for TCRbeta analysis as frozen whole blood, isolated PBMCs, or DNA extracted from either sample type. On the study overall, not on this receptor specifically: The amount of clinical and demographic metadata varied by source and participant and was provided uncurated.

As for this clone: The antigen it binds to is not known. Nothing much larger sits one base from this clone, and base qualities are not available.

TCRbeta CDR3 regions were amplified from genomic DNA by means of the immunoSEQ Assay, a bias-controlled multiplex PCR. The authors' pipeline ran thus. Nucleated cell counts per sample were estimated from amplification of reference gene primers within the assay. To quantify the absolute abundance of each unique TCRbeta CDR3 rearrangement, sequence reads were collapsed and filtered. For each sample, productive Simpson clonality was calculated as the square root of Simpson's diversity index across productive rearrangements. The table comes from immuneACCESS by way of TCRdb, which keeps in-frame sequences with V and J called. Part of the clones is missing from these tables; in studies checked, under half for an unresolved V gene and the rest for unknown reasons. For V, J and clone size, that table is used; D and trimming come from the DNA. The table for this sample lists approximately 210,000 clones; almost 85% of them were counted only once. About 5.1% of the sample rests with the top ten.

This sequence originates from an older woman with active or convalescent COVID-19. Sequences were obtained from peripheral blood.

Read as DNA, the sequence is TGTGCCAGCTCACCACGGAGAGCTAACTATGGCTACACCTTC. The translation is CASSPRRANYGYTF. The V and J genes are TRBV18 and TRBJ1-2, with no reliable assignment of the D segment. The CDR3 goes from the cysteine to the phenylalanine over 14 residues. Kept here is only the CDR3 DNA, which spans 42 bases and is read in frame from base 1. The germline ends are 6 bases apart after V is trimmed by 1 base and J by 0 bases. CDR1 and CDR2, per the germline V gene, are KGHSH and LQKENI.